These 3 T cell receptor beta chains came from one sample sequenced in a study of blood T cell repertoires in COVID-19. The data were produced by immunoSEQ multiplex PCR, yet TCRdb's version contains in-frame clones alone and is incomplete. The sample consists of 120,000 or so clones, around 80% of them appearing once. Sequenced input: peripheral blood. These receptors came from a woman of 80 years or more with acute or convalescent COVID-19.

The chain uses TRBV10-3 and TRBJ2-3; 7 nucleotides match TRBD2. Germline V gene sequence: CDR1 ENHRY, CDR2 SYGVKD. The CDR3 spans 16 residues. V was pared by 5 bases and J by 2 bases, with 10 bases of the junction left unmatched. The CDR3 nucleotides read TGTGCCATCAGTCCTGGGAGGGTAGGGCCCACAGATACGCAGTATTTT. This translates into CAISPGRVGPTDTQYF.

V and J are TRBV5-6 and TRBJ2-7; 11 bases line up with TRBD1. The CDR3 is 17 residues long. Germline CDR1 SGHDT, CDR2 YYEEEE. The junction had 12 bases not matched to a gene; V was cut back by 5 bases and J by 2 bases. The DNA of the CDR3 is TGTGCCAGCAGTTGGACAGGGGGCGGATCAGATGCCTACGAGCAGTACTTC. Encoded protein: CASSWTGGGSDAYEQYF.

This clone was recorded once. The CDR3 region is CASSHLRGEQYF. The CDR3 nucleotides read TGTGCCAGCAGCCATCTGCGCGGGGAGCAGTACTTC. The chain employs TRBV3-1 (or the pseudogene TRBV3-2) and TRBJ2-7, with a weak D call TRBD2 (5 bases). The CDR3 contains 12 residues. Trimming removed 3 bases from V and 7 bases from J, with 10 bases in between. Germline values: CDR1 LGHDT, CDR2 YNNKEL (reference sequence).